The entry below describes one T cell receptor beta chain. Its antigen is undetermined. This may arise from a read error, as a much more abundant clone is one base away. Template material for TCR beta VDJ and CDR3 profiling consisted of genomic DNA. Each CDR3 protein is one row after TCRdb ran MiXCR on the reads. This table holds more than 200,000 distinct CDR3 sequences, less than 60% found once. The data originate from a study of CD8+CD57+ T cells in acquired aplastic anemia. Across the study: Quantities of DNA derived from sorted CD4+ and CD8+ cells averaged around 3 ug. General study findings and limits: Shared by patients and controls, approximately 28 CD8+ CDR3s were abundant in patients.

All sequencing subjects had displayed CD8+CD57+ cell expansion on flow cytometry. The germline V gene encodes CDR1 SGHRS and CDR2 YFSETQ. The ends were cut back, 0 bases at V and 5 bases at J, with 11 bases in the middle. There are 14 residues in the CDR3. The specimen was sorted CD4+, CD8+, or CD8+CD57+ T cells (not recorded which) from PBMCs. The TCR was taken from a human donor with aplastic anemia. The V call is TRBV5-1, the J call TRBJ1-1; unclear D gene. The CDR3 reads CASSLAVQKTEAFF. The CDR3, as DNA: TGCGCCAGCAGCTTGGCCGTACAGAAAACTGAAGCTTTCTTT.